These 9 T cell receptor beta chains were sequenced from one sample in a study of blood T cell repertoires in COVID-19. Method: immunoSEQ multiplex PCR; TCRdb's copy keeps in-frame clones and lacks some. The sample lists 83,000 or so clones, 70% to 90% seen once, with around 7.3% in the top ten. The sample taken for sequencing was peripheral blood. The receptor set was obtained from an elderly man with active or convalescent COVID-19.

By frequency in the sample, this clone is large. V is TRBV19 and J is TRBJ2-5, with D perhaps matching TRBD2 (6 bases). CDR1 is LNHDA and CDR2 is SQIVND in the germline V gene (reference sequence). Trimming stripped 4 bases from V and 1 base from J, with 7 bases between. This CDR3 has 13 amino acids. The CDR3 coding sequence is TGTGCCAGTAGTAGGGACTTCCAAGAGACCCAGTACTTC. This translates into CASSRDFQETQYF.

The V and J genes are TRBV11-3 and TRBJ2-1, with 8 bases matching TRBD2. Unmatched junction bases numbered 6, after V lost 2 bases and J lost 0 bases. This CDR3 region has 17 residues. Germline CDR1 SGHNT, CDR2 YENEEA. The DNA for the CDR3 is TGTGCCAGCAGCTTATGGTCGGGAGGGAGCTCCTACAATGAGCAGTTCTTC. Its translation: CASSLWSGGSSYNEQFF.

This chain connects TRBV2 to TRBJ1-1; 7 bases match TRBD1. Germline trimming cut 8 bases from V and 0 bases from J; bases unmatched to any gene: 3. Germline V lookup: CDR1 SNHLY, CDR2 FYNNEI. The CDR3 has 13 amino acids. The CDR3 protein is CASRTGLNTEAFF. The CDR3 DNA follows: TGTGCCAGCCGGACAGGACTGAACACTGAAGCTTTCTTT.

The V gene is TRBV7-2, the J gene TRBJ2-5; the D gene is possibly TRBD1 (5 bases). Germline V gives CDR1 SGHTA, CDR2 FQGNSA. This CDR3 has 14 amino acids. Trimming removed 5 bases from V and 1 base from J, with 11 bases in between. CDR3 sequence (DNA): TGTGCCAGCAGCCCGCAGGGCACCCAAGAGACCCAGTACTTC. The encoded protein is CASSPQGTQETQYF. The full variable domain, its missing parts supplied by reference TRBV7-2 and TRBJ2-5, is GAGVSQSPSNKVTEKGKDVELRCDPISGHTALYWYRQSLGQGLEFLIYFQGNSAPDKSGLPSDRFSAERTGGSVSTLTIQRTQQEDSAVYLCASSPQGTQETQYFGPGTRLLVL.

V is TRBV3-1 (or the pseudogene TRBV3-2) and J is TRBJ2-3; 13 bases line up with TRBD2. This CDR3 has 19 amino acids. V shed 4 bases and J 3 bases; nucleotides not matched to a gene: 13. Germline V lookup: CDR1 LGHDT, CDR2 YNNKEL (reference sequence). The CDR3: CASSPLPGLAGWRTDTQYF. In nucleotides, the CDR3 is TGTGCCAGCAGCCCTCTTCCGGGACTAGCGGGGTGGCGGACAGATACGCAGTATTTT.

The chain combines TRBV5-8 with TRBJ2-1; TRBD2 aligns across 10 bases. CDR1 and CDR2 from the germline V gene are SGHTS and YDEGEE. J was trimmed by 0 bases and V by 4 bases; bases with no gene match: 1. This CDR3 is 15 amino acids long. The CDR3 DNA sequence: TGTGCCAGCAGCGGGACTAGCGACTCCTACAATGAGCAGTTCTTC. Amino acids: CASSGTSDSYNEQFF.

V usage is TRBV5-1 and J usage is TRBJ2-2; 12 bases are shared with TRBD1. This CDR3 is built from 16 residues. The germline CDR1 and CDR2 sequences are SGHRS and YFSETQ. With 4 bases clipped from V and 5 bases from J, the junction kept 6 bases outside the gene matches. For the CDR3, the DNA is TGCGCCAGCAGCCAGGGACAGGGGGCGCGAACCGGGGAGCTGTTTTTT. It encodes CASSQGQGARTGELFF. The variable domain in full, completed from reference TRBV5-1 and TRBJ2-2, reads KAGVTQTPRYLIKTRGQQVTLSCSPISGHRSVSWYQQTPGQGLQFLFEYFSETQRNKGNFPGRFSGRQFSNSRSEMNVSTLELGDSALYLCASSQGQGARTGELFFGEGSRLTVL.

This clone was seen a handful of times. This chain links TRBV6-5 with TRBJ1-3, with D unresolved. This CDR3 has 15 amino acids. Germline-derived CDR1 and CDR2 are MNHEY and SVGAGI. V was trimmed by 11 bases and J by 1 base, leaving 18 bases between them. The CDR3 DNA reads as TGTGCCCCAAGCCTGCGTACCGAGTCTGGAAACACCATATATTTT. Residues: CAPSLRTESGNTIYF.

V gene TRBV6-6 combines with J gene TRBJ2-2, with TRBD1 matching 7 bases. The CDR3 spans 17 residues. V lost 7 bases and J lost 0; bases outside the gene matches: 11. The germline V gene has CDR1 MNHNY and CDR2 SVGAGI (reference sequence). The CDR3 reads CASNRGWDSTNTGELFF. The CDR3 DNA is TGTGCCAGCAATCGAGGGTGGGACAGCACGAACACCGGGGAGCTGTTTTTT.